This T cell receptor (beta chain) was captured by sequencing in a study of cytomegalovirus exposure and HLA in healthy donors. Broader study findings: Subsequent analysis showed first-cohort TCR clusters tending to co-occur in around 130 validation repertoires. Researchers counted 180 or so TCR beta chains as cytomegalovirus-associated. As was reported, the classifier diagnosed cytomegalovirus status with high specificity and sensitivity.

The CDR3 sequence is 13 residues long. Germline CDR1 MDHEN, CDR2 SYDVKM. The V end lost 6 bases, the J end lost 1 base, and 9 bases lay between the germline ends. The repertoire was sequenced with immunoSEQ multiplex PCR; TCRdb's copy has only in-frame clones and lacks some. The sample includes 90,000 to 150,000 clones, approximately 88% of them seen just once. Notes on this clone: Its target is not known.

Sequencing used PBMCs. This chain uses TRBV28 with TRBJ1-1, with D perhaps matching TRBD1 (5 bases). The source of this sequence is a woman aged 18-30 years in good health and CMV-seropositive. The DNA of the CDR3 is TGTGCCAGCAGGCGAACAGGGAACACTGAAGCTTTCTTT. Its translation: CASRRTGNTEAFF.